The clone carrying this T cell receptor beta chain was observed a handful of times. Its antigen is as yet unknown. These data are taken from a study of vaccination and CD4 T cells after COVID-19. The Oncomine TCR Beta short-read assay sequenced DNA from cultured CD4+ T cells. A single record per CDR3 protein comes from TCRdb applying MiXCR to the PCR reads. Among under 14,000 distinct CDR3 sequences listed, about 26% were seen once. The treatment is: roughly 10-day PBMC culture with coronavirus spike peptide pools or control peptides (ViraFEST assay). Findings and limits, study-wide: Spike mono-reactivity was evident in 304 of the 307 vaccine-specific clones derived from convalescent patients. A median of approximately 90% of reactive clones, in convalescent patients, became evident only post-vaccination.

The V and J ends lost 5 bases and 5 bases, in that order; junction bases with no gene match: 10. CDR1 is MNHEY, CDR2 SVGEGT, per germline. CDR3 length: 15 amino acids. V usage is TRBV6-2 or TRBV6-3 and J usage is TRBJ2-7; 9 nucleotides agree with TRBD2. The sample was CD4+ T cells from blood, cultured in vitro, taken after SARS-CoV-2 vaccination. The clonotype originates from a human donor who had recovered from COVID-19. The CDR3 region is CASSHPAGTSNEQYF. For the CDR3, the DNA is TGTGCCAGCAGTCACCCGGCCGGGACTAGCAACGAGCAGTACTTC.